This TCR beta chain appears in the sequencing data of a study of shared clonotypes between healthy human individuals. J gave up 0 bases and V 5 bases, and 9 bases lay outside the gene matches. The CDR3 is 17 residues long. From germline, CDR1 is SGHDT and CDR2 YYEEEE. Repertoires were generated with immunoSEQ multiplex PCR, while TCRdb's copy carries only in-frame clones and drops some. Of almost 700,000 clones in the sample, about 92% were seen once. Naivety among CD8 cells was defined by CD45RO negativity and positive CCR7 selection, thereby excluding terminally differentiated effector memory CD45RA+ cells. The donors, healthy adults who were HIV-negative, had experienced no recent acute infections or vaccinations.

The source of this sequence is a man under 40 in good health. The chain is built from TRBV5-6 and TRBJ1-1, with 11 bases lining up with TRBD1. The sequencing input was naive CD8+ T cells sorted from blood. The CDR3 reads CASSNRDRGMMNTEAFF. CDR3 DNA sequence: TGTGCCAGCAGTAATAGGGACAGGGGGATGATGAACACTGAAGCTTTCTTT.